The clone carrying this T cell receptor (beta chain) was seen once. Its antigen is undetermined. Naivety among CD8 cells was defined by CD45RO negativity and positive CCR7 selection, thereby excluding terminally differentiated effector memory CD45RA+ cells. The sample comes from a study of shared clonotypes between healthy human individuals. Germline V gives CDR1 SGHNT, CDR2 YYREEE (reference sequence). The CDR3 runs to 15 residues. Between the trimmed V and J ends, which lost 1 base and 5 bases, there was a span of 15 bases. Profiled with immunoSEQ multiplex PCR; TCRdb holds only in-frame clones, not every one. This sample has roughly 1,800,000 clones, with approximately 94% found just once. Study-wide results and limits: Naive subsets generally exceeded memory subsets in estimated richness. Sequencing of the sorted subsets was shown by rarefaction to be incomplete despite large depth.

The rearrangement links TRBV5-4 to TRBJ1-1; D gene ambiguous. The specimen was naive CD8+ T cells sorted from blood. The sequence came from a man younger than 30 in good health. As DNA, the CDR3 is TGTGCCAGCAGCTTGAGTCGTTGGGTAGGAACTGAAGCTTTCTTT. Its protein product is CASSLSRWVGTEAFF. The full variable domain, in which reference TRBV5-4 and TRBJ1-1 provide the parts outside the CDR3, is ETGVTQSPTHLIKTRGQQVTLRCSSQSGHNTVSWYQQALGQGPQFIFQYYREEENGRGNFPPRFSGLQFPNYSSELNVNALELDDSALYLCASSLSRWVGTEAFFGQGTRLTVV.